These 14 T cell receptor beta chains were all obtained from the same sample, sequenced in a study of blood T cell repertoires in COVID-19. TCRdb's table, derived via immunoSEQ multiplex PCR, lists solely in-frame clones and lacks some. The sample has about 190,000 clones, around three quarters seen once. The sequenced sample was PBMCs or T cells enriched from blood (not recorded which). The source is a woman in her forties or fifties with acute COVID-19.

This chain links TRBV19 with TRBJ1-4; D perhaps matches TRBD1 (6 bases). CDR1 LNHDA and CDR2 SQIVND come from the germline V gene (reference sequence). The CDR3 consists of 15 residues. Between the trimmed V and J ends, which lost 4 bases and 5 bases, there was a span of 14 bases. The CDR3 reads CASSRRGPGNEKLFF. CDR3 DNA sequence: TGTGCCAGTAGTAGGCGGGGGCCGGGGAATGAAAAACTGTTTTTT.

The gene calls are TRBV18 and TRBJ2-6; 8 nucleotides agree with TRBD1. V gave up 2 bases and J gave up 4 bases; unmatched junction bases: 4. The CDR3 loop spans 16 amino acids. Looked up from germline, CDR1 is KGHSH and CDR2 is LQKENI. CDR3 loop: CASSPTRGLGANVLTF. CDR3 sequence (DNA): TGTGCCAGCTCACCAACCAGGGGGCTGGGGGCCAACGTCCTGACTTTC.

This chain joins TRBV2 and TRBJ1-2; D is unresolved. Trimming removed 8 bases from V and 4 bases from J, with 5 bases in between. The CDR3 covers 10 residues. Per germline, CDR1 SNHLY and CDR2 FYNNEI. The CDR3 DNA follows: TGTGCCAGCCCGAGCTATGGCTACACCTTC. Protein sequence: CASPSYGYTF. Full variable domain (missing parts from reference TRBV2 and TRBJ1-2): EPEVTQTPSHQVTQMGQEVILRCVPISNHLYFYWYRQILGQKVEFLVSFYNNEISEKSEIFDDQFSVERPDGSNFTLKIRSTKLEDSAMYFCASPSYGYTFGSGTRLTVV.

The chain employs TRBV7-3 and TRBJ2-1; D perhaps matches TRBD2 (5 bases). With 4 bases removed from V and 7 bases from J, the gap between germline ends came to 17 bases. The CDR3 sequence is 15 residues long. Germline CDR1 reads SGHTA; CDR2 reads FQGTGA. The CDR3 nucleotides are TGTGCCAGCAGCTCCACGGTCCGGGAAGGGAATGAGCAGTTCTTC. Amino acids: CASSSTVREGNEQFF.

The chain links TRBV12-3 or TRBV12-4 to TRBJ1-2; 7 nucleotides agree with TRBD1. With V trimmed by 4 bases and J by 8 bases, 7 bases remained unmatched. CDR3 length: 13 residues. DNA of the CDR3: TGTGCCAGCAGTTCTGAGGGGGCGAAGGGCTACACCTTC. Its translation: CASSSEGAKGYTF.

The chain links TRBV19 to TRBJ1-1; D is uncertain. Germline loops: CDR1 LNHDA, CDR2 SQIVND (reference sequence). The V end was cut by 5 bases, the J end by 1 base, with 5 bases between. The CDR3 length is 12 residues. The CDR3 nucleotides read TGTGCCAGTAGTGTCCGGAACACTGAAGCTTTCTTT. Translation: CASSVRNTEAFF.

The gene calls are TRBV9 and TRBJ2-3, with D possibly matching TRBD1 (6 bases). The germline V and J ends were trimmed by 2 bases and 4 bases, with 8 bases remaining between them. The germline V gene encodes CDR1 SGDLS and CDR2 YYNGEE. The CDR3 extends over 13 amino acids. The CDR3 is CASSVPGADTQYF. The CDR3 DNA reads TGTGCCAGCAGCGTCCCAGGGGCAGATACGCAGTATTTT. Filled out from reference TRBV9 and TRBJ2-3, the complete variable domain reads DSGVTQTPKHLITATGQRVTLRCSPRSGDLSVYWYQQSLDQGLQFLIQYYNGEERAKGNILERFSAQQFPDLHSELNLSSLELGDSALYFCASSVPGADTQYFGPGTRLTVL.

This chain's CDR3 is CASKMWALNTGELFF. For the CDR3, the DNA is TGCGCCAGCAAAATGTGGGCACTGAACACCGGGGAGCTGTTTTTT. The chain couples TRBV5-1 to TRBJ2-2; D is ambiguous. V lost 6 bases, J lost 1 base, and 13 bases lay in between. The CDR3 loop spans 15 amino acids. CDR1 and CDR2 (germline): SGHRS, YFSETQ. The full variable domain, completed using reference TRBV5-1 and TRBJ2-2, is KAGVTQTPRYLIKTRGQQVTLSCSPISGHRSVSWYQQTPGQGLQFLFEYFSETQRNKGNFPGRFSGRQFSNSRSEMNVSTLELGDSALYLCASKMWALNTGELFFGEGSRLTVL.

As regards this clone: A much larger clonotype is one base distant, so this may be a read error. This CDR3 is also generated by other DNA sequences in the sample. V usage is TRBV7-2 and J usage is TRBJ2-1; 9 bases match TRBD2. The CDR3 sequence is 15 residues long. Germline V gene data show CDR1 as SGHTA and CDR2 as FQGNSA. The CDR3 DNA follows: TGTGCCAGCAGCTCCCAAGGGACTAGCTTCGATGAGCAATTCTTC. It yields the protein CASSSQGTSFDEQFF.

The CDR3 DNA follows: TGCGCCAGCAGCGTACAGGGACAGCCTGAAGCTTTCTTT. Translation: CASSVQGQPEAFF. The gene calls are TRBV5-1 and TRBJ1-1; 7 nucleotides agree with TRBD1. Trimming cost V 4 bases and J 6 bases; bases outside gene matches: 6. CDR3 length: 13 amino acids. Germline V gene data show CDR1 as SGHRS and CDR2 as YFSETQ.

V is TRBV11-2 and J is TRBJ1-2; weak D call: TRBD1 (5 bases). The CDR3 loop spans 15 amino acids. With 1 base removed from V and 1 base from J, the gap between germline ends came to 10 bases. Germline V gene data show CDR1 as SGHAT and CDR2 as FQNNGV. The CDR3 DNA sequence: TGTGCCAGCAGCTTAGTTCAGGGAAGTAACTATGGCTACACCTTC. Translation gives CASSLVQGSNYGYTF.

This chain uses TRBV14 with TRBJ1-5; 7 positions agree with TRBD1. The CDR3 length is 14 residues. The junction had 4 bases not matched to a gene; V was cut back by 4 bases and J by 4 bases. Germline V gene data show CDR1 as SGHDN and CDR2 as FVKESK. The CDR3 DNA is TGTGCCAGCAGCCGCTCAGGGGGAAATCAGCCCCAGCATTTT. Its translation: CASSRSGGNQPQHF.

This clone was seen more than once but under ten times. V is TRBV6-1 and J is TRBJ1-2, with a tentative D call TRBD1 (5 bases). This CDR3 contains 15 residues. Trimming shortened V by 1 base and J by 3 bases, and 12 bases separated the two germline ends. Looked up from germline, CDR1 is MNHNS and CDR2 is SASEGT. The DNA for the CDR3 is TGTGCCAGCAGTGAAGACGAGACAGCTCACTATGGCTACACCTTC. Translation: CASSEDETAHYGYTF.

This clone was found a few times. CDR3 coding DNA: TGTGCCAGCAGTTTAGCGGGACAGGGGTTACGGGATCAGCCCCAGCATTTT. Its translation: CASSLAGQGLRDQPQHF. The gene calls are TRBV28 and TRBJ1-5, with 10 nucleotides matching TRBD1. The CDR3 has 17 amino acids. Germline V gene data show CDR1 as MDHEN and CDR2 as SYDVKM. With V trimmed by 2 bases and J by 5 bases, 9 bases remained unmatched.